These 8 T cell receptor beta chains originate from one sample sequenced in a study of blood T cell repertoires in COVID-19. Produced via immunoSEQ multiplex PCR; TCRdb's table is partial and in-frame only. The table has about 310,000 clones, about 88% seen once. Sequenced: peripheral blood. Receptors were obtained from a man aged 70-80 years with acute or convalescent COVID-19.

This clone is a singleton in its sample. The chain employs TRBV6-2 or TRBV6-3 and TRBJ2-1; D remains unclear. Germline-derived CDR1 and CDR2 are MNHEY and SVGEGT. This CDR3 spans 13 amino acids. Trimming removed 5 bases from V and 0 bases from J, with 5 bases in between. CDR3 in DNA: TGTGCCAGCAGTATGAGCTCCTACAATGAGCAGTTCTTC. Protein: CASSMSSYNEQFF.

This rearrangement joins TRBV10-1 to TRBJ2-4, with TRBD2 as a possible D gene (5 bases). Germline V lookup: CDR1 WNHNN, CDR2 SYGVQD (reference sequence). The CDR3 spans 13 residues. V lost 2 bases, J lost 6 bases, and 8 bases lay in between. The CDR3 DNA follows: TGCGCCAGCAGTGAGATTCGGGGAAACATTCAGTACTTC. Amino acids: CASSEIRGNIQYF.

The chain joins TRBV11-2 to TRBJ1-1, with a tentative D call TRBD1 (5 bases). The V end was cut by 5 bases, the J end by 0 bases, with 19 bases between. Germline loops: CDR1 SGHAT, CDR2 FQNNGV. This CDR3 has 17 amino acids. For the CDR3, the DNA is TGTGCCAGCAGCGGAGTATCAATGGGGGGAATGAACACTGAAGCTTTCTTT. Translation: CASSGVSMGGMNTEAFF.

The V gene is TRBV7-2, the J gene TRBJ1-3, with TRBD1 identical over 7 bases. Germline V gives CDR1 SGHTA, CDR2 FQGNSA. This CDR3 is 16 amino acids long. The J segment lost 0 bases and the V segment lost 6 bases, leaving 8 bases of the junction unmatched. The CDR3, as DNA: TGTGCCAGCAGTTTTGAGGGACAGATCTCTGGAAACACCATATATTTT. This codes for CASSFEGQISGNTIYF. Looking up the rest from reference TRBV7-2 and TRBJ1-3 gives the full variable domain: GAGVSQSPSNKVTEKGKDVELRCDPISGHTALYWYRQSLGQGLEFLIYFQGNSAPDKSGLPSDRFSAERTGGSVSTLTIQRTQQEDSAVYLCASSFEGQISGNTIYFGEGSWLTVV.

The chain recombines TRBV7-9 with TRBJ2-1; tentative D call: TRBD2 (6 bases). Germline CDR1 is SEHNR and CDR2 is FQNEAQ (reference sequence). The CDR3 covers 12 residues. The V end lost 0 bases, the J end lost 15 bases, and 12 bases lay between the germline ends. DNA of the CDR3: TGTGCCAGCAGCTTAGCGGCGGGACCGGGGTTCTTC. It translates to CASSLAAGPGFF.

This clone came up once. The chain employs TRBV5-1 and TRBJ2-5; the match to TRBD1 covers 7 bases. The V segment lost 2 bases and the J segment 2 bases; nucleotides outside the gene matches: 3. Per germline, CDR1 SGHRS and CDR2 YFSETQ. The CDR3 runs to 14 residues. CDR3 in amino acids: CASSFGTEQETQYF. As DNA, the CDR3 is TGCGCCAGCAGCTTCGGGACAGAACAAGAGACCCAGTACTTC.

This sequence joins TRBV28 and TRBJ2-2; 9 nucleotides align to TRBD2. The CDR3 sequence is 17 residues long. CDR1 is MDHEN and CDR2 is SYDVKM in the germline V gene. V was pared by 4 bases and J by 3 bases, with 9 bases of the junction left unmatched. Written as DNA, the CDR3 is TGTGCCAGCAGTTCCGAACCGGGACTAGCCCACACCGGGGAGCTGTTTTTT. It specifies CASSSEPGLAHTGELFF. The full variable domain, in which reference TRBV28 and TRBJ2-2 provide the parts outside the CDR3, is DVKVTQSSRYLVKRTGEKVFLECVQDMDHENMFWYRQDPGLGLRLIYFSYDVKMKEKGDIPEGYSVSREKKERFSLILESASTNQTSMYLCASSSEPGLAHTGELFFGEGSRLTVL.

V usage is TRBV3-1 (or the pseudogene TRBV3-2) and J usage is TRBJ2-7, with TRBD1 as a possible D gene (6 bases). Trimming took off 2 bases at V and 5 bases at J, with 13 bases between the two ends. Germline V gene sequence: CDR1 LGHDT, CDR2 YNNKEL (reference sequence). CDR3 length equals 14 residues. The CDR3 loop is CASSQTAGDNEQYF. The CDR3 DNA reads as TGTGCCAGCAGCCAAACGGCAGGGGATAACGAGCAGTACTTC.